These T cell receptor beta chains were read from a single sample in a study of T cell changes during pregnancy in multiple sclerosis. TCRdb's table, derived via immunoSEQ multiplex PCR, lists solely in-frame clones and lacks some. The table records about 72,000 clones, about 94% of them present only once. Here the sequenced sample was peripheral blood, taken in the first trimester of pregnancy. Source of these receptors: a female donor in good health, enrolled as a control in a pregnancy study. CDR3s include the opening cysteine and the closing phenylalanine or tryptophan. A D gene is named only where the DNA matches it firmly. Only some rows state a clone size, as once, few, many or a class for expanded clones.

CDR3: CATSREDRAYEQYF; DNA: TGTGCCACCAGCAGGGAGGACAGGGCCTACGAGCAGTACTTC; V: TRBV15; J: TRBJ2-7; size: .; D: TRBD1
CDR3: CARTSTESYNEQFF; DNA: TGTGCCAGGACTAGCACAGAATCCTACAATGAGCAGTTCTTC; V: TRBV2; J: TRBJ2-1; size: once; D: TRBD2
CDR3: CASSIEAGSYEQYF; DNA: TGTGCCAGTAGTATAGAAGCGGGGAGTTACGAGCAGTACTTC; V: TRBV19; J: TRBJ2-7; size: .; D: TRBD2
CDR3: CASSSHGTPNKAFF; DNA: TGTGCCAGCAGTAGCCACGGGACACCGAATAAAGCTTTCTTT; V: TRBV2; J: TRBJ1-1; size: few; D: .
CDR3: CATSREGRGAYEQYF; DNA: TGTGCCACCAGCAGAGAAGGTAGAGGAGCCTACGAGCAGTACTTC; V: TRBV15; J: TRBJ2-7; size: few; D: .
CDR3: CASTPSYDRARGGYTF; DNA: TGCGCCAGCACCCCATCCTACGACAGAGCGAGAGGTGGCTACACCTTC; V: TRBV5-1; J: TRBJ1-2; size: .; D: .
CDR3: CASRLGGDTRELFF; DNA: TGTGCCAGCAGACTAGGTGGGGATACCCGGGAGCTGTTTTTT; V: TRBV28; J: TRBJ2-2; size: .; D: .
CDR3: CASSGGRDRVRNEQFF; DNA: TGCGCCAGCAGCGGGGGGCGGGACAGGGTTCGGAATGAGCAGTTCTTC; V: TRBV5-1; J: TRBJ2-1; size: .; D: TRBD1
CDR3: CASSLSTNIYYNEQFF; DNA: TGCGCCAGCAGCTTGAGTACCAATATCTACTACAATGAGCAGTTCTTC; V: TRBV5-1; J: TRBJ2-1; size: .; D: .
CDR3: CASSDRLTVNQPQHF; DNA: TGTGCCAGCAGTGATAGGTTGACAGTCAATCAGCCCCAGCATTTT; V: TRBV2; J: TRBJ1-5; size: .; D: .